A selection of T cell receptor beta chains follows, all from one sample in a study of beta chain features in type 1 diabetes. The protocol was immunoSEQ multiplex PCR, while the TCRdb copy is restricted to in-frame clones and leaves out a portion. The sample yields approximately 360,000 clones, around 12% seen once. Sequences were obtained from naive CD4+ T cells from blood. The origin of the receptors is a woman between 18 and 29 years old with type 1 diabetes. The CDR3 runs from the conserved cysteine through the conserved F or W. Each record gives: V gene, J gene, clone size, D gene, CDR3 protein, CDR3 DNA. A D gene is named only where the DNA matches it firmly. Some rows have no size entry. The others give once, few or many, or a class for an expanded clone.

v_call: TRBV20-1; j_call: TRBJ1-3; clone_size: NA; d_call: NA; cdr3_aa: CSAITGNTIYF; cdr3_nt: TGCAGTGCCATCACTGGAAACACCATATATTTT
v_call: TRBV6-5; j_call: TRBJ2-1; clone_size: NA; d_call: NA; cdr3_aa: CASSFGGAYNEQFF; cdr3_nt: TGTGCCAGCAGTTTCGGAGGCGCATACAATGAGCAGTTCTTC
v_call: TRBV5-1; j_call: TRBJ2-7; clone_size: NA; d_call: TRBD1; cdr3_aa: CASSYSGTDSYEQYF; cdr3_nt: TGCGCCAGCAGCTACTCCGGGACAGATTCCTACGAGCAGTACTTC
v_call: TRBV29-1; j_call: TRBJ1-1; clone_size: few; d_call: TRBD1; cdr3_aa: CSAKSGGMNTEAFF; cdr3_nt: TGCAGCGCCAAATCAGGGGGAATGAACACTGAAGCTTTCTTT
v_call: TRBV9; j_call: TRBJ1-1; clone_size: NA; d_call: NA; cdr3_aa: CASSVAAGYTEAFF; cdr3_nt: TGTGCCAGCAGCGTAGCCGCAGGGTACACTGAAGCTTTCTTT
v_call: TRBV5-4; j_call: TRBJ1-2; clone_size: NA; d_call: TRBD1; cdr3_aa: CASSLDRGLTNYGYTF; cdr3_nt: TGTGCCAGCAGCTTGGACAGGGGCCTTACTAACTATGGCTACACCTTC
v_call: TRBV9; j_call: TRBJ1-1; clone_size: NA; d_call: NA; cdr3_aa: CASSVAPMNTEAFF; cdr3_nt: TGTGCCAGCAGCGTAGCCCCCATGAACACTGAAGCTTTCTTT
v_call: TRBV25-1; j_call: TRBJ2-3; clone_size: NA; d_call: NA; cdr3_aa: CASSGGRGGPSTDTQYF; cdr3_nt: TGTGCCAGCAGTGGGGGTCGTGGCGGGCCTAGCACAGATACGCAGTATTTT
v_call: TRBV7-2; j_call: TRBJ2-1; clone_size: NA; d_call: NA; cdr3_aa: CASSHGQTYNEQFF; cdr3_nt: TGTGCCAGCAGCCACGGACAGACTTACAATGAGCAGTTCTTC
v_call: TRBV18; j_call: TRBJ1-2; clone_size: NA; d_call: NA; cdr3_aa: CASSPEADGYTF; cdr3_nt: TGTGCCAGCTCACCGGAGGCGGATGGCTACACCTTC
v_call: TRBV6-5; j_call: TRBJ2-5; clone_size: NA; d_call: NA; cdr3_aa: CASSPKRPGKETQYF; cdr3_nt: TGTGCCAGCAGTCCAAAACGACCAGGGAAAGAGACCCAGTACTTC
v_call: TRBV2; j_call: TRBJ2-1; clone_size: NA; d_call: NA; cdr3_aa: CASTPQDLEQFF; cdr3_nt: TGTGCCAGCACCCCCCAGGATCTCGAGCAGTTCTTC
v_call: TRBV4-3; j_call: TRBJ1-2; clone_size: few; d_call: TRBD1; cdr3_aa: CASSDRGLGGYTF; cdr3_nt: TGCGCCAGCAGCGACAGGGGGCTCGGTGGCTACACCTTC
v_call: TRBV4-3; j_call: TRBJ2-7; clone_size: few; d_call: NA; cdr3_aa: CASSQAGEYEQYF; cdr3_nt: TGCGCCAGCAGCCAGGCAGGGGAATACGAGCAGTACTTC
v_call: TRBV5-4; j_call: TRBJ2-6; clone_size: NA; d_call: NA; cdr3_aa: CASSWDSSTGLTF; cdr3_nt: TGTGCCAGCAGCTGGGACTCCAGCACCGGGCTGACTTTC
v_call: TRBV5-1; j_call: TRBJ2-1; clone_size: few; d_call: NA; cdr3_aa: CASSLGRSGYEQFF; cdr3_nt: TGCGCCAGCAGTCTGGGGAGGTCTGGGTATGAGCAGTTCTTC
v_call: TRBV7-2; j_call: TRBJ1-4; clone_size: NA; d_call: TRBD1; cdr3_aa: CASSYQGAREKLFF; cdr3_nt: TGTGCCAGCAGCTACCAGGGGGCACGGGAAAAACTGTTTTTT
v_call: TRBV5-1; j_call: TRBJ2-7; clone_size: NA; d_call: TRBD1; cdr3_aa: CASSLLQGPNYEQYF; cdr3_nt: TGCGCCAGCAGCTTACTACAGGGGCCCAACTACGAGCAGTACTTC
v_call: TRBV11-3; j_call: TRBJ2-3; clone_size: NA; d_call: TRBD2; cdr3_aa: CASSSTSGSSTDTQYF; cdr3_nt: TGTGCCAGCAGCTCGACTAGCGGGTCCTCCACAGATACGCAGTATTTT
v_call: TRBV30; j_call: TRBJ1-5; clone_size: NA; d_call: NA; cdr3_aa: CAWAGAGGQPQHF; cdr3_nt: TGTGCCTGGGCCGGGGCCGGGGGACAGCCCCAGCATTTT
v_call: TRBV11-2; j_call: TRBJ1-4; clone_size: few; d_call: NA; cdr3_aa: CASSFSRGDNEKLFF; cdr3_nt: TGTGCCAGCAGCTTTAGCAGGGGCGACAATGAAAAACTGTTTTTT
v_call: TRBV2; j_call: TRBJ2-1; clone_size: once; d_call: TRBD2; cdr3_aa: CASRRLAGNNEQFF; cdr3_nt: TGTGCCAGCAGACGACTAGCGGGGAACAATGAGCAGTTCTTC
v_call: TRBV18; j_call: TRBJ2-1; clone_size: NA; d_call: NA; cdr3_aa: CASSPQAISPGDEQFF; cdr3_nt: TGTGCCAGCTCACCACAAGCCATCTCCCCCGGGGATGAGCAGTTCTTC
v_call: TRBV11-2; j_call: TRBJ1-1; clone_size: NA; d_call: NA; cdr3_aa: CASSPVRGQNEAFF; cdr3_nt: TGTGCCAGCAGCCCCGTGAGAGGACAGAATGAAGCTTTCTTT
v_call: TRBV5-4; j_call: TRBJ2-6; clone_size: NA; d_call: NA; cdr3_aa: CASSLVIDTFLTF; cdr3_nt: TGTGCCAGCAGCTTGGTCATAGACACTTTCCTGACTTTC
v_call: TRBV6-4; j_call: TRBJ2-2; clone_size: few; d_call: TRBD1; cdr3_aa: CASSTGAGELFF; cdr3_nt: TGTGCCAGCAGTACAGGGGCCGGGGAGCTGTTTTTT
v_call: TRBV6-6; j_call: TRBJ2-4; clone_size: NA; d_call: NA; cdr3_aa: CASSPRDKNIQYF; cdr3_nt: TGTGCCAGCAGCCCGCGGGACAAAAACATTCAGTACTTC
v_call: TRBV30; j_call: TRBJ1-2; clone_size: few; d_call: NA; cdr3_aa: CASPPGDGYTF; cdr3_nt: TGTGCCTCACCACCCGGTGATGGCTACACCTTC
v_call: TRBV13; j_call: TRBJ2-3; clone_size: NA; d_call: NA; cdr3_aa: CAVGAGLTTDTQYF; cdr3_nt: TGTGCCGTAGGGGCAGGCCTTACCACAGATACGCAGTATTTT
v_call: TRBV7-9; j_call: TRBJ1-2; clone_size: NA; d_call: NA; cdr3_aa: CASSFSLLRLGGYTF; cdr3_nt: TGTGCCAGCAGCTTTTCCCTACTTAGACTGGGTGGCTACACCTTC
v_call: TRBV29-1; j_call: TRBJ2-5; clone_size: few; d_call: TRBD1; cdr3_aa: CSFGGRGRLGETQYF; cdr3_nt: TGCAGCTTCGGGGGCAGGGGGCGACTCGGGGAGACCCAGTACTTC
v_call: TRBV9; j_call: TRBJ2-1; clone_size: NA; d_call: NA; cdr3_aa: CASSVVEGLPFNEQFF; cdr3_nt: TGTGCCAGCAGCGTAGTTGAGGGACTCCCGTTTAATGAGCAGTTCTTC
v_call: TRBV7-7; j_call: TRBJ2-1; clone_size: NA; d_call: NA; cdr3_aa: CASSPPPRGAGNEQFF; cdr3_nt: TGTGCCAGCAGCCCACCCCCCCGCGGGGCTGGGAATGAGCAGTTCTTC
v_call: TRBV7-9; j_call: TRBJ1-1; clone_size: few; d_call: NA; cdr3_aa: CASSRHSENTEAFF; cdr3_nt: TGTGCCAGCAGCAGGCACAGTGAGAACACTGAAGCTTTCTTT
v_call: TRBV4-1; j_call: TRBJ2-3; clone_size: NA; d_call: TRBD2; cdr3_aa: CASSQPAGERADTQYF; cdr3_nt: TGCGCCAGCAGCCAACCTGCGGGAGAGAGAGCAGATACGCAGTATTTT
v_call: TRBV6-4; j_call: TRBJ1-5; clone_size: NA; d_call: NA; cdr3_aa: CASSEGAGNQPQHF; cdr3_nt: TGTGCCAGCAGTGAGGGGGCTGGCAATCAGCCCCAGCATTTT
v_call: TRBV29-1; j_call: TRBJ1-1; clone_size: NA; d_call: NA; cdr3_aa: CSVHQGLNTEAFF; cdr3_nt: TGCAGCGTGCATCAGGGGTTGAACACTGAAGCTTTCTTT
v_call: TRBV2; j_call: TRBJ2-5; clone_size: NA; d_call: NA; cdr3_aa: CASKVDSFQETQYF; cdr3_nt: TGTGCCAGCAAGGTAGACAGCTTCCAAGAGACCCAGTACTTC
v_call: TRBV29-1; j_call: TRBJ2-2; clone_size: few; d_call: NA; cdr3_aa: CSAGQSSGGTGELFF; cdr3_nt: TGCAGCGCGGGTCAATCGTCTGGTGGGACCGGGGAGCTGTTTTTT
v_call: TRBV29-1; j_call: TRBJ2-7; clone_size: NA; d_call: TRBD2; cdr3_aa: CSVVGLAGSYEQYF; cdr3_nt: TGCAGCGTTGTCGGGCTAGCGGGTTCCTACGAGCAGTACTTC
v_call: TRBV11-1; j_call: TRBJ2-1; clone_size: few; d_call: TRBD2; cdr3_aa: CASSSGLSSYNEQFF; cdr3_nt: TGTGCCAGCAGCTCGGGACTAAGCTCCTACAATGAGCAGTTCTTC
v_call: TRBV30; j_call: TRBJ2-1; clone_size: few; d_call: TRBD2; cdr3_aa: CAGGRVAGGLNEQFF; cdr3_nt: TGTGCCGGGGGGCGGGTGGCGGGAGGGCTGAATGAGCAGTTCTTC
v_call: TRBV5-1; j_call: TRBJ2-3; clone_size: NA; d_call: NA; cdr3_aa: CASSLSGDTQYF; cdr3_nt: TGCGCCAGCAGCTTGAGCGGAGATACGCAGTATTTT
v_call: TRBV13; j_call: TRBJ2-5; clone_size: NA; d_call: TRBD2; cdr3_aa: CASSLGPSGVQETQYF; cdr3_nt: TGTGCCAGCAGCTTAGGCCCTAGCGGAGTTCAAGAGACCCAGTACTTC
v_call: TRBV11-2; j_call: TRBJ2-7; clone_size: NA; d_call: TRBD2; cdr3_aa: CASSLERGSYEQYF; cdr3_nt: TGTGCCAGCAGCTTGGAGCGGGGCTCCTACGAGCAGTACTTC
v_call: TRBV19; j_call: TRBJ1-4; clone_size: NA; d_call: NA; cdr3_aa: CASSSQTTTNEKLFF; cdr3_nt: TGTGCCAGTAGTTCCCAGACAACAACTAATGAAAAACTGTTTTTT
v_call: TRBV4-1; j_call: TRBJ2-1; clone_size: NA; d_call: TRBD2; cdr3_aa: CASSQEGLAGGNEQFF; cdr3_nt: TGCGCCAGCAGCCAAGAAGGTCTAGCGGGAGGCAATGAGCAGTTCTTC
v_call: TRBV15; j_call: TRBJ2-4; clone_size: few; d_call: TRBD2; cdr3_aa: CATRRLAEVGAKNIQYF; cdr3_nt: TGTGCCACCCGCCGACTAGCGGAGGTTGGGGCCAAAAACATTCAGTACTTC
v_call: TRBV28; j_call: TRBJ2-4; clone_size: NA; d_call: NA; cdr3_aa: CASSLLRLAKNIQYF; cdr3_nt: TGTGCCAGCAGTTTGTTGCGCCTAGCCAAAAACATTCAGTACTTC
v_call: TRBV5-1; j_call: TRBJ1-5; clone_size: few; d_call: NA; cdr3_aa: CASSLAAGDQPQHF; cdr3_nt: TGCGCCAGCAGCTTGGCCGCAGGGGATCAGCCCCAGCATTTT
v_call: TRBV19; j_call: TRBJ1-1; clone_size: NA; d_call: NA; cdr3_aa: CANSMQDQGLPEAFF; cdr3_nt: TGTGCCAATAGTATGCAAGACCAGGGATTACCTGAAGCTTTCTTT
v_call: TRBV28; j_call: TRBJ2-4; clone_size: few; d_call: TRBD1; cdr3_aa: CASSFPPGQGRYIQYF; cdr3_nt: TGTGCCAGCAGTTTCCCGCCGGGACAGGGGAGGTACATTCAGTACTTC
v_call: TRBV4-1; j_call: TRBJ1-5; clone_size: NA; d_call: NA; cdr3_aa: CASSQAPQRGSNQPQHF; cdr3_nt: TGCGCCAGCAGCCAAGCCCCCCAACGGGGATCCAATCAGCCCCAGCATTTT
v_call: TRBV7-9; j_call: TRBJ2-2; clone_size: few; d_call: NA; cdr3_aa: CASSPRTWGPNTGELFF; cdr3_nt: TGTGCCAGCAGCCCGCGCACGTGGGGGCCTAACACCGGGGAGCTGTTTTTT
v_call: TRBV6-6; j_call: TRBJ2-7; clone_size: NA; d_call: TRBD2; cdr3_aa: CASSYWLAGELQQYF; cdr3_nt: TGTGCCAGCAGTTACTGGCTAGCGGGAGAATTGCAGCAGTACTTC
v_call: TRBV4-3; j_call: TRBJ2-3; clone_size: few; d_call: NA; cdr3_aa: CASSRISADTQYF; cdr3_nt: TGCGCCAGCAGCCGTATATCCGCAGATACGCAGTATTTT